The present entry profiles one TCR beta chain with its context. TCRdb reprocessed the RACE reads via MiXCR and lists one record per CDR3 protein. The sample gives about 70,000 distinct CDR3 sequences, approximately 9% of which show up once; nearly 3.5% is in the top ten. Regarding time point: patch test 2, 6 weeks after DPC sensitization. Treatment: therapeutic diphenylcyclopropenone sensitization with weekly scalp DPC. Sample donors consisted of patients with alopecia, aged 18 to 70 years, who were suitable for DPC. The CDR3 spans 14 residues. Germline-derived CDR1 and CDR2 are MNHEY and SMNVEV (reference sequence). Trimming stripped 3 bases from V and 7 bases from J, with 15 bases between. The data are from a study of human T cells and chemical hapten exposure. Looking at the study overall: Women made up most patients, who had alopecia areata, totalis or universalis.

This TCR was recovered from a woman aged 45 to 65 with alopecia areata. Some clones in this sample may be carry-over from other donors' samples. Here the sequenced sample was whole blood, taken in connection with sensitization to the hapten diphenylcyclopropenone (DPC). This chain uses TRBV27 with TRBJ1-2; weak D call: TRBD1 (6 bases). CDR3 loop: CASSFHGGQAGYTF. CDR3 sequence (DNA): TGTGCCAGCAGTTTCCATGGGGGGCAGGCTGGCTACACCTTC.